The 5 T cell receptor beta chains below come from one sample, sequenced in a study of PD-1 blockade in mismatch repair-deficient tumors. Clones were sequenced by immunoSEQ multiplex PCR, and TCRdb holds only the in-frame ones, with some missing. This sample has under 150,000 clones, with about 86% found just once. Sample: peripheral blood, taken 44 weeks after starting pembrolizumab. These receptors were collected from an adult with mismatch repair-deficient cancer.

This chain links TRBV4-3 with TRBJ2-3, with TRBD1 matching over 8 bases. Germline loops: CDR1 LGHNA, CDR2 YSLEER. This CDR3 is 14 amino acids long. Trimming removed 3 bases from V and 4 bases from J; junction bases left unmatched: 3. CDR3 DNA: TGCGCCAGCAGCCAGTTACAGGGGGCAGATACGCAGTATTTT. It yields the protein CASSQLQGADTQYF.

This chain uses TRBV5-1 with TRBJ1-4; 7 nucleotides match TRBD1. Germline V gene data show CDR1 as SGHRS and CDR2 as YFSETQ. The CDR3 has 15 amino acids. The J segment lost 8 bases and the V segment lost 4 bases, leaving 11 bases of the junction unmatched. The CDR3 reads CASSIASGGNEKLFF. The CDR3 DNA sequence: TGCGCCAGCAGCATCGCCTCAGGGGGGAACGAAAAACTGTTTTTT.

This rearrangement joins TRBV5-1 to TRBJ1-2; 7 bases align to TRBD1. With V trimmed by 1 base and J by 2 bases, 8 bases remained unmatched. This CDR3 has 16 amino acids. In germline, CDR1 is SGHRS, CDR2 YFSETQ. The CDR3 here is CASSLWAQGTNYGYTF. Here the CDR3 DNA reads TGCGCCAGCAGCTTGTGGGCACAGGGGACAAACTATGGCTACACCTTC.

This chain joins TRBV5-1 and TRBJ2-3; 7 bases align to TRBD1. The CDR3 runs to 16 residues. The junction had 6 bases not matched to a gene; V was cut back by 1 base and J by 1 base. Germline loops: CDR1 SGHRS, CDR2 YFSETQ. Written as DNA, the CDR3 is TGCGCCAGCAGCTTGTGGGGACAGCAAGGCACAGATACGCAGTATTTT. Encoded protein: CASSLWGQQGTDTQYF.

The V gene is TRBV19, the J gene TRBJ2-5; D is ambiguous. With 4 bases removed from V and 2 bases from J, the gap between germline ends came to 14 bases. Germline CDR1 and CDR2: LNHDA and SQIVND (reference sequence). The CDR3 extends over 15 amino acids. For the CDR3, the DNA is TGTGCCAGTAGTAAGGGTGAAACCTTGCAAGAGACCCAGTACTTC. It yields the protein CASSKGETLQETQYF.